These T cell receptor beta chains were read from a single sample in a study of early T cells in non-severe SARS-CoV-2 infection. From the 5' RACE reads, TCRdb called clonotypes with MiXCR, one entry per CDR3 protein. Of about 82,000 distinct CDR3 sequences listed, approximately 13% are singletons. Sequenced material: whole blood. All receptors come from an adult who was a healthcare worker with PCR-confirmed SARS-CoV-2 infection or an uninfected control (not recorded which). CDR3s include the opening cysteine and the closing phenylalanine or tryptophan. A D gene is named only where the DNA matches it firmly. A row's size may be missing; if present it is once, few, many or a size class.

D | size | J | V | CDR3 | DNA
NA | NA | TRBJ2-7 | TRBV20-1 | CSAQGGPRDEQYF | TGCAGTGCCCAGGGGGGACCTCGGGACGAGCAGTACTTC
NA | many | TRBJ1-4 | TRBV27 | CASSSRDSNEKLFF | TGTGCCAGCAGTTCCCGGGATTCTAATGAAAAACTGTTTTTT
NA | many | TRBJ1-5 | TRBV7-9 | CASSLTGPQPQHF | TGTGCCAGCAGCTTAACAGGGCCGCAGCCCCAGCATTTT
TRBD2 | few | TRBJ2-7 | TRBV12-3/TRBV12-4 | CASRSGLAGGPSEQYF | TGTGCCAGCCGATCTGGACTAGCGGGGGGGCCCAGCGAGCAGTACTTC
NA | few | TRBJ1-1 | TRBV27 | CASSLRGGFLTLNTEAFF | TGTGCCAGCAGTTTACGAGGAGGATTCCTAACCTTGAACACTGAAGCTTTCTTT
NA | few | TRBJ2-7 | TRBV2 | CASTSEAYEQYF | TGTGCCAGCACCTCGGAGGCCTACGAGCAGTACTTC
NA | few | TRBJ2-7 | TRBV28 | CASSDLYEQYF | TGTGCCAGCAGTGACCTGTATGAGCAGTACTTC
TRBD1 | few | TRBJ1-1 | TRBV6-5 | CASSPPRDRADRAFF | TGTGCCAGCAGTCCTCCCCGGGACAGGGCGGATCGGGCTTTCTTT
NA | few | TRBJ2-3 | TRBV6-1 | CASSPGFQKTDTQYF | TGTGCCAGCAGCCCGGGTTTCCAGAAAACGGATACGCAGTATTTT
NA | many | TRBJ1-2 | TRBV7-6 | CASSIGPQNYGYTF | TGTGCCAGCAGCATAGGACCCCAGAACTATGGCTACACCTTC
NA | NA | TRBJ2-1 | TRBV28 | CASSPGGLADNEQFF | TGTGCCAGCAGTCCAGGGGGATTAGCGGACAATGAGCAGTTCTTC
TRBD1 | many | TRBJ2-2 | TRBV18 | CASSPRQGLNTGELFF | TGTGCCAGCTCACCTCGACAGGGGCTGAACACCGGGGAGCTGTTTTTT
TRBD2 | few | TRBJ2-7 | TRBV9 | CASNSGTSHFEQYF | TGTGCCAGCAACTCCGGGACTAGTCATTTCGAGCAGTACTTC
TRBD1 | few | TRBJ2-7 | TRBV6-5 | CATWDRGSRSYEQYF | TGTGCCACCTGGGACAGGGGGTCACGCTCCTACGAGCAGTACTTC
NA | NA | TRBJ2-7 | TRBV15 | CATSRTPLGRPYEQYF | TGTGCCACCAGCAGGACCCCCCTGGGGCGACCCTACGAGCAGTACTTC
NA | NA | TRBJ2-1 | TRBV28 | CASSLGLAYNEQFF | TGTGCCAGCAGTTTAGGGTTAGCTTACAATGAGCAGTTCTTC
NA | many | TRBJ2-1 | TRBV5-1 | CASSLVLGNEQFF | TGCGCCAGCAGCTTGGTCCTGGGGAATGAGCAGTTCTTC
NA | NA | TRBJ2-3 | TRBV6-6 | CASSLEALGTDTQYF | TGTGCCAGCAGTTTAGAAGCGTTAGGCACAGATACGCAGTATTTT
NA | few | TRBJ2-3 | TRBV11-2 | CASNRQTGRGTDTQYF | TGTGCCAGCAACCGTCAAACAGGGCGAGGCACAGATACGCAGTATTTT
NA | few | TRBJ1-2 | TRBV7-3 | CASSLSLSQGDGYTF | TGTGCCAGCAGCTTAAGCCTTAGTCAAGGGGATGGCTACACCTTC
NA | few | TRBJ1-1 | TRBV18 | CASSPPGVGANTEAFF | TGTGCCAGCTCACCACCGGGGGTTGGGGCGAACACTGAAGCTTTCTTT
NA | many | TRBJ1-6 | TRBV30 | CAWSSTGSPLHF | TGTGCCTGGAGCTCGACAGGTTCACCCCTCCACTTT
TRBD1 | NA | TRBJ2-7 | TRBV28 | CASSSVRTGGNREQYF | TGTGCCAGCAGTTCCGTTCGGACAGGGGGAAATCGCGAGCAGTACTTC
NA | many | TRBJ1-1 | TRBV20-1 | CSARGGPVNTEAFF | TGCAGTGCTAGAGGGGGGCCTGTGAACACTGAAGCTTTCTTT
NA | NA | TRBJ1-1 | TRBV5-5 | CASSYWSGLNTEAFF | TGTGCCAGCAGCTATTGGTCGGGGCTGAACACTGAAGCTTTCTTT
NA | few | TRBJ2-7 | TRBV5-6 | CASSLGVGAYEQYF | TGTGCCAGCAGCTTGGGCGTAGGGGCCTACGAGCAGTACTTC
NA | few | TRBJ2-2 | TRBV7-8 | CASSNWGELFF | TGTGCCAGCAGCAACTGGGGGGAGCTGTTTTTT
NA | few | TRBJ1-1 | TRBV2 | CASSQGGAINTEAFF | TGTGCCAGCAGTCAAGGAGGGGCGATCAACACTGAAGCTTTCTTT
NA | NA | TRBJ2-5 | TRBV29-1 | CSVGRRLSRETQYF | TGCAGCGTTGGAAGAAGATTGTCGCGAGAGACCCAGTACTTC
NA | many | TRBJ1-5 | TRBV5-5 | CASSSLPGPGQPQHF | TGTGCCAGCAGCTCACTCCCCGGACCGGGGCAGCCCCAGCATTTT
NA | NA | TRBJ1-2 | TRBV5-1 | CASSLGERNYGYTF | TGCGCCAGCAGCCTGGGGGAGAGAAACTATGGCTACACCTTC
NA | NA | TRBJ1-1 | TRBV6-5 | CASSYAELNTEAFF | TGTGCCAGCAGTTACGCGGAGTTGAACACTGAAGCTTTCTTT
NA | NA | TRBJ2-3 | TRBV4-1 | CASSPTSVGLGYTDTQYF | TGCGCCAGCAGCCCTACCAGCGTTGGACTTGGGTACACAGATACGCAGTATTTT
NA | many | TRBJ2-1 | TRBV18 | CASSLHGTGEQFF | TGTGCCAGCTCACTCCATGGTACGGGTGAGCAGTTCTTC
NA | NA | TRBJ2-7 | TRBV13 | CASSRPGGGVYEQYF | TGTGCCAGCAGCCGTCCAGGTGGAGGGGTTTACGAGCAGTACTTC
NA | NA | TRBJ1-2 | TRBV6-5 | CASRPRAGTGYTF | TGTGCCAGCAGACCAAGGGCTGGCACTGGCTACACCTTC
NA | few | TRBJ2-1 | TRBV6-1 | CASKAAGRYNEQFF | TGTGCCAGCAAGGCAGCAGGGCGCTACAATGAGCAGTTCTTC
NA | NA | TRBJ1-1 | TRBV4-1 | CASSQGAGIKTEAFF | TGCGCCAGCAGCCAAGGTGCAGGGATCAAGACTGAAGCTTTCTTT
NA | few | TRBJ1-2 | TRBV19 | CASRPTVPGGYTF | TGTGCCAGTAGACCTACAGTCCCAGGTGGCTACACCTTC
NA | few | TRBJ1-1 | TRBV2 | CASRSDVGNTEAFF | TGTGCCAGCAGATCGGACGTTGGGAACACTGAAGCTTTCTTT
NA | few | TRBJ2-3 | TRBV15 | CATSRDDPSDTQYF | TGTGCCACCAGCAGAGACGACCCCAGCGATACGCAGTATTTT
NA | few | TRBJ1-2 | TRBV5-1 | CASSLDSPLDYGYTF | TGCGCCAGCAGCTTGGACAGTCCACTTGACTATGGCTACACCTTC
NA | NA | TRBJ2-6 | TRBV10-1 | CASSPTDSGTNVLTF | TGCGCCAGCAGTCCGACGGACTCTGGGACCAACGTCCTGACTTTC
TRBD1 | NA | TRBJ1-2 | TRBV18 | CASSPNPGQGVYGYTF | TGTGCCAGCTCACCTAACCCGGGACAGGGCGTCTATGGCTACACCTTC
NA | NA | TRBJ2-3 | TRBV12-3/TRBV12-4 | CASSLDQTDTQYF | TGTGCCAGCAGTTTAGACCAGACAGATACGCAGTATTTT
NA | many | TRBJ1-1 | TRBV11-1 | CASGLLKMNTEAFF | TGTGCCAGCGGACTTTTGAAAATGAACACTGAAGCTTTCTTT
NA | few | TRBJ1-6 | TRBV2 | CASRAIGGSPLHF | TGTGCCAGCAGGGCCATCGGGGGATCACCCCTCCACTTT
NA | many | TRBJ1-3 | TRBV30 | CAWSSGFGNTIYF | TGTGCCTGGAGTTCGGGGTTTGGAAACACCATATATTTT
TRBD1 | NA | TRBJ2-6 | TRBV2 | CASSPTGGYSGANVLTF | TGTGCCAGCAGTCCGACAGGGGGTTACTCTGGGGCCAACGTCCTGACTTTC
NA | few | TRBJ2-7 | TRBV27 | CASSIGQNYEQYF | TGTGCCAGCAGCATAGGACAGAACTACGAGCAGTACTTC
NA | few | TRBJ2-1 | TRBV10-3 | CAISEGTANEQFF | TGTGCCATCAGTGAGGGGACCGCTAATGAGCAGTTCTTC
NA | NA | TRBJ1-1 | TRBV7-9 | CASSPRIGGGEAFF | TGTGCCAGCAGCCCACGAATCGGGGGCGGGGAAGCTTTCTTT
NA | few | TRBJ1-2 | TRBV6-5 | CASSYRRDYGYTF | TGTGCCAGCAGTTACCGAAGAGACTATGGCTACACCTTC